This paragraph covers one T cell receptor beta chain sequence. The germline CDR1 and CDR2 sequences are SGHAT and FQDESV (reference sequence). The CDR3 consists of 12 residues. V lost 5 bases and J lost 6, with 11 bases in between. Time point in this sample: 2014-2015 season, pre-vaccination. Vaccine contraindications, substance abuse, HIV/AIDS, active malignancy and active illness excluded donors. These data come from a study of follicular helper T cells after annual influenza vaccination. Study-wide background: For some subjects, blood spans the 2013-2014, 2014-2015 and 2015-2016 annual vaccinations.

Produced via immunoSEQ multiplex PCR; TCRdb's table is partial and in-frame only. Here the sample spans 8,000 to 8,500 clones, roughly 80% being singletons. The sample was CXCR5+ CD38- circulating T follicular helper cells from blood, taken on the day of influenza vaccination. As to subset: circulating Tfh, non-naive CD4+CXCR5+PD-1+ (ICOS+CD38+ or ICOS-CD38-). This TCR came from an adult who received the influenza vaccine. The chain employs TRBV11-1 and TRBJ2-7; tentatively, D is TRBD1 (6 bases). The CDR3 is CASSLGTSEQYF. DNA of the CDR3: TGTGCCAGCAGCCTTGGGACAAGCGAGCAGTACTTC.